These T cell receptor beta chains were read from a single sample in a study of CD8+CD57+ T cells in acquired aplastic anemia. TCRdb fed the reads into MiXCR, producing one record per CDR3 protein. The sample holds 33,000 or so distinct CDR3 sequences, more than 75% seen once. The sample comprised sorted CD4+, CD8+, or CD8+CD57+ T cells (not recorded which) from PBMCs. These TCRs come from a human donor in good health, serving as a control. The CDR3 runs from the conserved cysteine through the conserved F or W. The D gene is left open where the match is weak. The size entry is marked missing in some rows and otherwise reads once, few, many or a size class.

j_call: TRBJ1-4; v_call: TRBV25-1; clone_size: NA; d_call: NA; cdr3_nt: TGTGCCAGCAGCCCGGGTCGGCACATCAATGAAAAACTGTTTTTT; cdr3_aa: CASSPGRHINEKLFF
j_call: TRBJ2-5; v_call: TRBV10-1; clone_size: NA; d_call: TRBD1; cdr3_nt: TGCGCCAGCAAACGACAGGGTGGAGAGACCCAGTACTTC; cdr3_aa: CASKRQGGETQYF
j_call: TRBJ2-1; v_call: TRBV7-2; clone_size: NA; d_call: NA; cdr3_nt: TGTGCCAGCAGCTTCAACAGGGACAATGAGCAGTTCTTC; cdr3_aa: CASSFNRDNEQFF
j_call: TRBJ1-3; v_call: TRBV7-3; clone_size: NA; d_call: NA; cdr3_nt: TGTGCCAGCAGCTTAACAACGGACTCTGGAAACACCATATATTTT; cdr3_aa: CASSLTTDSGNTIYF
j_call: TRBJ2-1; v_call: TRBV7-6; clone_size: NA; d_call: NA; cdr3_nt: TGTGCCAGCCACTTAACCAGTCCAAATGAGCAGTTCTTC; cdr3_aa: CASHLTSPNEQFF
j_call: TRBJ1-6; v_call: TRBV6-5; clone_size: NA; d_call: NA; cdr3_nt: TGTGCCAGCAGTTACCAGGGGCAGGGTCCACCCCTCCACTTT; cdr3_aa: CASSYQGQGPPLHF
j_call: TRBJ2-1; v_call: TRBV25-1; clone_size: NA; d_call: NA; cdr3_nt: TGTGCCAGCAGTCTCCCAGGGGCGAATGAGCAGTTCTTC; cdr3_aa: CASSLPGANEQFF
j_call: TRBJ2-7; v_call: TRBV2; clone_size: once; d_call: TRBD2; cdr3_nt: TGTGCCAGCACTAGCGGCTACGAGCAGTACTTC; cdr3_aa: CASTSGYEQYF
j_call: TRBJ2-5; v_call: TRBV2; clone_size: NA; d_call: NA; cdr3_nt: TGTGCCAGCGAGAGGGGCCAGGGGCAAGAGACCCAGTACTTC; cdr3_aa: CASERGQGQETQYF
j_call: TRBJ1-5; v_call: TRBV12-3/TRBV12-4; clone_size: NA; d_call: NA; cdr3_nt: TGTGCCAGCACCGCAAACAGGGATCAGCCCCAGCATTTT; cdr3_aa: CASTANRDQPQHF
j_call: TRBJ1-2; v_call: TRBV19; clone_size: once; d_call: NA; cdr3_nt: TGTGCCAGTAGTACAGTCGGGAAGGCGCTCTATGGCTACACCTTC; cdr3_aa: CASSTVGKALYGYTF
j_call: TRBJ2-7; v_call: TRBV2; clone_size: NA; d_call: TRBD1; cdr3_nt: TGTGCCAGCAGCCCGACAGGGGCGAGGGGGGAGCAGTACTTC; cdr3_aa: CASSPTGARGEQYF
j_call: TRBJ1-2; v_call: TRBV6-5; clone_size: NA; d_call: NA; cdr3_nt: TGTGCCAGCAGTACCTCGGCAGGGAACTATGGCTACACCTTC; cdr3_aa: CASSTSAGNYGYTF
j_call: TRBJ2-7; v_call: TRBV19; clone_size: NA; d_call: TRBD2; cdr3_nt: TGTGCCAGTAGTATACTAGCGGGGGGGGAATTCTACGAGCAGTACTTC; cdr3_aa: CASSILAGGEFYEQYF
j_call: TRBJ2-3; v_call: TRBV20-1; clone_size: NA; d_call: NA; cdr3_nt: TGCAGTGTATACTCTCGGGGGAGCACAGATACGCAGTATTTT; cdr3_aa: CSVYSRGSTDTQYF
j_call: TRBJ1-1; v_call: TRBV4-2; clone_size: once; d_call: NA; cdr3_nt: TGTGCCAGCAGCCAAGGGCAGGCAAACGCTGAAGCTTTCTTT; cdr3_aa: CASSQGQANAEAFF
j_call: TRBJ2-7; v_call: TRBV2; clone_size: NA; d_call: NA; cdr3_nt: TGTGCCAGCAAAGGGGACGGTACCTACGAGCAGTACTTC; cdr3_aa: CASKGDGTYEQYF
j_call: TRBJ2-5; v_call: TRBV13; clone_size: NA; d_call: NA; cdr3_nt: TGTGCCAGTAGTATTGGGGGGGCGCGGGAGACCCAGTACTTC; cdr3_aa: CASSIGGARETQYF
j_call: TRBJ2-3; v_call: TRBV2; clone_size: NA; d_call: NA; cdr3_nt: TGTGCCAGCACCGTGACTAGTCCCAGCACAGATACGCAGTATTTT; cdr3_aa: CASTVTSPSTDTQYF
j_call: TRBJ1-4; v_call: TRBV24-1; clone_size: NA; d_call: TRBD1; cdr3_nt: TGTGCCACCAGTGCCACAGGGGACAGAAATGAAAAACTGTTTTTT; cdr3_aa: CATSATGDRNEKLFF
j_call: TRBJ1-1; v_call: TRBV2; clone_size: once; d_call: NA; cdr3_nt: TGTGCCAGCAGTGCCGGGACGAAAACTGAAGCTTTCTTT; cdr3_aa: CASSAGTKTEAFF
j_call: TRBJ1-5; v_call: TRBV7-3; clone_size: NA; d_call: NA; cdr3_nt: TGTGCCAGCAGTTTCAGGGGTAATCAGCCCCAGCATTTT; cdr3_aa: CASSFRGNQPQHF
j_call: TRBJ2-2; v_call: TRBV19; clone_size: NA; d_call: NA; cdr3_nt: TGTGCCAGTAAACACAGGGTATCCGGGGAGCTGTTTTTT; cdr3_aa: CASKHRVSGELFF
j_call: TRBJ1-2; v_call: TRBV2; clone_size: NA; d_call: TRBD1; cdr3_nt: TGTGCCAGCAGTGAATTGGGACAGGGGTATGGCTACACCTTC; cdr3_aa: CASSELGQGYGYTF
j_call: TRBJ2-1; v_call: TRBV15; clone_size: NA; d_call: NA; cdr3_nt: TGTGCCACCAGCAGAGATAACAGGGCGCGTTACAATGAGCAGTTCTTC; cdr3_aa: CATSRDNRARYNEQFF
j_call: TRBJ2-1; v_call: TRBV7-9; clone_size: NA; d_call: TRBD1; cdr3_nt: TGTGCCAGCAGCAAACAGGGGGCCGATGAGCAGTTCTTC; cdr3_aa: CASSKQGADEQFF
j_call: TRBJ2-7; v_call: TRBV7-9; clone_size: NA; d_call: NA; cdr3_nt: TGTGCCAGCTCCCTGCCGGGACTGCCTTACGAGCAGTACTTC; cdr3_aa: CASSLPGLPYEQYF
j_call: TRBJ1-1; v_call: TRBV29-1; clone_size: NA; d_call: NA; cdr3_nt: TGCAGCGTTGAGGGGGGCCTCACTGAAGCTTTCTTT; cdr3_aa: CSVEGGLTEAFF
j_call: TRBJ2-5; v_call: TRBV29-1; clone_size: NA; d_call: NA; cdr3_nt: TGCAGCGTTGTGGGGTTGGAGACCCAGTACTTC; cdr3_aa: CSVVGLETQYF
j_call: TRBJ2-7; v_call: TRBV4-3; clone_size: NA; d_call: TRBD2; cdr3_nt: TGCGCCAGCAGCCCAGGGACTAGCGGGGCCTACGAGCAGTACTTC; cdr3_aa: CASSPGTSGAYEQYF
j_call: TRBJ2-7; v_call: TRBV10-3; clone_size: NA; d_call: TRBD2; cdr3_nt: TGTGCCATCAGTGAGTCGACATTAGCGGGTCCCGACGAGCAGTACTTC; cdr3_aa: CAISESTLAGPDEQYF
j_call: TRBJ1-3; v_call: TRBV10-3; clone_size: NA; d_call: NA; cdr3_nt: TGTGCCAGCAGTGACCGGCCCGAAAGTTATTTT; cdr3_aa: CASSDRPESYF
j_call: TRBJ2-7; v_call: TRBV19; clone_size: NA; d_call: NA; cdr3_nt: TGTGCCAGTAGTACAAGACAGTCTCGAACCTACGAGCAGTACTTC; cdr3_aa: CASSTRQSRTYEQYF
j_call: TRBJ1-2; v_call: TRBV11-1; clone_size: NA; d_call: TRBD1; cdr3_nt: TGTGCCAGCAGCTCACAACGGGACAGTCCTAACTATGGCTACACCTTC; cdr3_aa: CASSSQRDSPNYGYTF
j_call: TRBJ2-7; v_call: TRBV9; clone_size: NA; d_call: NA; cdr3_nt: TGTGCCAGCAGCGTGGGCGGGTACGAGCAGTACTTC; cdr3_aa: CASSVGGYEQYF
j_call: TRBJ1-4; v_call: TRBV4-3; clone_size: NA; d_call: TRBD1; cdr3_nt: TGCGCCAGCAGTCCGGGACAGGGGAATGAAAAACTGTTTTTT; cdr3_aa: CASSPGQGNEKLFF
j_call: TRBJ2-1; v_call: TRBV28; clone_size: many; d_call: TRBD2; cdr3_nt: TGTGCCAGCAGTTTATGGACTAGCGGGGGGGGCAACTATGAGCAGTTCTTC; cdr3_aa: CASSLWTSGGGNYEQFF
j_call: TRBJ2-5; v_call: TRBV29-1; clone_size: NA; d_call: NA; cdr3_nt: TGCAGCGTTGCCAGGCAGACCCAGTACTTC; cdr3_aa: CSVARQTQYF
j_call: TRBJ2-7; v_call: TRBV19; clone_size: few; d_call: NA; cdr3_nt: TGTGCCAGCAGCTTAGACTACGAGCAGTACTTC; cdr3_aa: CASSLDYEQYF
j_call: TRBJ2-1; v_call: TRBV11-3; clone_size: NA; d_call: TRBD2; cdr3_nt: TGTGCCAGCAGCCCACTAGCGGGAGGGCCTGAGCAGTTCTTC; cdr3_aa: CASSPLAGGPEQFF
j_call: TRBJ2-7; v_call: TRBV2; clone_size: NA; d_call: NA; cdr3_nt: TGTGCCAGCAGTGTATGGGCGAGGGAGCAGTACTTC; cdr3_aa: CASSVWAREQYF
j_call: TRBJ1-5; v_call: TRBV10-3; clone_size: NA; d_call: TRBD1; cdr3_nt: TGTGCCATCAGTAAAGTAGACAGGGGCAGCAATCAGCCCCAGCATTTT; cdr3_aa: CAISKVDRGSNQPQHF
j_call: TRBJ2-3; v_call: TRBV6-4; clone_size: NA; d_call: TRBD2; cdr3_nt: TGTGCCAGCAGTGAGGGACTAGCGGGAGATACGCAGTATTTT; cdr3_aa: CASSEGLAGDTQYF
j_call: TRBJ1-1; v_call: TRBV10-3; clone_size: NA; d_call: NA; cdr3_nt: TGTGCCATCAGCCCGGGGGGCCTCCCCACTGAAGCTTTCTTT; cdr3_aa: CAISPGGLPTEAFF
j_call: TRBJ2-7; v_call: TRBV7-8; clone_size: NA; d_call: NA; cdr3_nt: TGTGCCAGTCCAGGGGGGGCGTACTTC; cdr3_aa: CASPGGAYF
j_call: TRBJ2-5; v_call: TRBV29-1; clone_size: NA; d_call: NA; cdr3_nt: TGCAGCGTTGACCCGCGGGGAGAGACCCAGTACTTC; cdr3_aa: CSVDPRGETQYF
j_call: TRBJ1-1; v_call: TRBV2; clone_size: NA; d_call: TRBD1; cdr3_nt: TGTGCCAGCACTTCGGACAGGTCCGGAACTGAAGCTTTCTTT; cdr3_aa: CASTSDRSGTEAFF
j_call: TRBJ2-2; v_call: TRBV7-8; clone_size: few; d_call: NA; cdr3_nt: TGTGCCAGCAGCTTAGGAGGGGCCGGGGAGCTGTTTTTT; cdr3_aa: CASSLGGAGELFF
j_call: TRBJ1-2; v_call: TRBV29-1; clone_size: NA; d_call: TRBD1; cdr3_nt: TGCAGCGCCACTCTGACAGGGGACGGCTACACCTTC; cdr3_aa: CSATLTGDGYTF
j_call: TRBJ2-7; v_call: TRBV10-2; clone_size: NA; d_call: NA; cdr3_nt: TGCGCCAGCAGTGAGGCGGGTAGCTTCGTTTCCTACGAGCAGTACTTC; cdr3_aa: CASSEAGSFVSYEQYF
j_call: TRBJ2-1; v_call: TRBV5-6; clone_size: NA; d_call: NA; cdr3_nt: TGTGCCAGCAGCTTGGGGGGGCCGTATCCCAATGAGCAGTTCTTC; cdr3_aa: CASSLGGPYPNEQFF
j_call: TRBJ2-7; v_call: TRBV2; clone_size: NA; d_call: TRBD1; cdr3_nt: TGTGCCAGCAGGAGACAGGGGGACGAGCAGTACTTC; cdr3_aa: CASRRQGDEQYF
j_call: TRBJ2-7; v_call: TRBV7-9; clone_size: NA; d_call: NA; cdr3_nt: TGTGCCAGCAGCTCTAGACAGGGCGGGGCCTACGAGCAGTACTTC; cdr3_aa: CASSSRQGGAYEQYF
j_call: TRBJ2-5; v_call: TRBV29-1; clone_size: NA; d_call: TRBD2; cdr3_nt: TGCAGCGTTGAAAGCCGACTAGCGGGGGAGGCCCAAGAGACCCAGTACTTC; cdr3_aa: CSVESRLAGEAQETQYF
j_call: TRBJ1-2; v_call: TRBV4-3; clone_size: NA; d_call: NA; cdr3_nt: TGCGCCAGCAGCCCCCGCCTTAAGGCGTACTATGGCTACACCTTC; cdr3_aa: CASSPRLKAYYGYTF